Below are 7 T cell receptor beta chains sequenced from a single sample in a study of blood T cell repertoires in COVID-19 (dated by TCRdb to about 2020). Libraries were prepared through the immunoSEQ multiplex PCR assay. TCRdb retrieved this table from immuneACCESS and kept in-frame rearrangements only. Not all clones are present; in checked studies, unresolved V genes account for under half, and no reason is known for the remainder. Present in this sample are approximately 190,000 clones, approximately 81% of which were seen just once. The ten biggest clones cover about a fifth of the sample. The sequenced material came from peripheral blood. Receptors originate from a human donor in a cohort sampled during active COVID-19.

V gene TRBV7-9 combines with J gene TRBJ2-5, with TRBD1 identical over 8 bases. Germline V gene sequence: CDR1 SEHNR, CDR2 FQNEAQ (reference sequence). The CDR3 has 15 residues. Trimming at V came to 3 bases and at J to 4 bases, leaving 7 bases not matched to a gene. The CDR3 is CASSLSAGGRETQYF. Written as DNA, the CDR3 is TGTGCCAGCAGCTTGAGTGCAGGGGGCCGAGAGACCCAGTACTTC.

This chain joins TRBV7-6 and TRBJ1-3; D may be TRBD1 (5 bases). V gave up 0 bases and J gave up 6 bases, with 6 bases separating them. Germline CDR1 is SGHVS and CDR2 is FNYEAQ. The CDR3 loop spans 13 amino acids. CDR3 sequence reads: CASSLARENTIYF. The CDR3 region has the DNA TGTGCCAGCAGCTTAGCCAGGGAAAACACCATATATTTT.

The genes are TRBV7-2 and TRBJ1-5, with a possible D match to TRBD1 (5 bases). Between the trimmed V and J ends, which lost 2 bases and 7 bases, there was a span of 15 bases. From germline, CDR1 is SGHTA and CDR2 FQGNSA. The CDR3 is 15 residues long. In nucleotides, the CDR3 is TGTGCCAGCAGCTTACTTACAGGCGCAGGACAGCCCCAGCATTTT. This sequence encodes CASSLLTGAGQPQHF.

The chain has TRBV7-3 and TRBJ2-6, with TRBD1 identical over 8 bases. The ends lost 3 bases at V and 3 bases at J; junction bases unmatched: 10. CDR3 length: 18 amino acids. The germline V gene encodes CDR1 SGHTA and CDR2 FQGTGA. The CDR3 DNA sequence: TGTGCCAGCAGCTTCCCGGGACAGGCCGGGGATGGGGCCAACGTCCTGACTTTC. This sequence encodes CASSFPGQAGDGANVLTF.

The V and J genes are TRBV30 and TRBJ1-2, with 8 bases fitting TRBD1. The germline gives CDR1 GTSNPN, CDR2 SVGIG (reference sequence). The CDR3 is 13 residues long. V gave up 8 bases and J gave up 4 bases; unmatched junction bases: 9. DNA of the CDR3: TGTGCCGGGTACCTGGGACAGGTCTATGGCTACACCTTC. It yields the protein CAGYLGQVYGYTF. Full variable domain (outside the CDR3, taken from reference TRBV30 and TRBJ1-2): SQTIHQWPATLVQPVGSPLSLECTVEGTSNPNLYWYRQAAGRGLQLLFYSVGIGQISSEVPQNLSASRPQDRQFILSSKKLLLSDSGFYLCAGYLGQVYGYTFGSGTRLTVV.

The V and J genes are TRBV30 and TRBJ1-4; tentative D call: TRBD1 (5 bases). Trimming took 5 bases from V and 4 from J, leaving 14 bases between them. In germline, CDR1 is GTSNPN, CDR2 SVGIG (reference sequence). The CDR3 runs 14 residues. The DNA of the CDR3 is TGTGCCTGGTCCTTGGGGCCCGTTAATGAAAAACTGTTTTTT. Translated: CAWSLGPVNEKLFF.

J is TRBJ2-1 and V is TRBV6-5, with D tentatively TRBD1 (5 bases). The germline V gene encodes CDR1 MNHEY and CDR2 SVGAGI. V lost 5 bases to trimming and J lost 7 bases, with 6 bases between them. This CDR3 comprises 11 residues. CDR3: CASSRQNEQFF. DNA for the CDR3: TGTGCCAGCAGTAGACAGAATGAGCAGTTCTTC.